This entry describes one TCR beta chain. This CDR3 is built from 16 residues. Germline loops: CDR1 SGHRS, CDR2 YFSETQ. The trim removed 1 base at V and 5 bases at J, leaving 11 bases unmatched. Original processing methods: Amplification of reference gene primers provided the estimated nucleated cell counts. Clones were read by immunoSEQ multiplex PCR, and TCRdb kept only the in-frame ones, dropping some. D and trimming come from the DNA, and the V and J calls and clone size come from that table. The sample lists about 480,000 clones; about 85% were seen once. The data derive from a study of blood T cell repertoires in COVID-19. At the level of the study: Samples representing acute and convalescent COVID-19 were sourced from the United States, Italy and Spain. T cells, B-cell-depleted T cells, or PBMCs provided the cDNA or gDNA that served as material.

Clinical history as reported by participants underpinned cohort assignment. Sample: PBMCs or T cells enriched from blood (not recorded which). This sequence originates from a woman aged 18-29 years with acute COVID-19. The rearrangement links TRBV5-1 to TRBJ2-7; 8 nucleotides match TRBD2. The CDR3 is CASSLNTGTSSHEQYF. The CDR3 DNA follows: TGCGCCAGCAGCTTGAACACCGGGACTAGTTCCCACGAGCAGTACTTC.